These T cell receptor beta chains were read from a single sample in a study of technical replicates of blood from a handful of donors. Method: immunoSEQ multiplex PCR; TCRdb's copy keeps in-frame clones and lacks some. The sample has around 93,000 clones; approximately 94% are singletons. Source material: T cells isolated from PBMCs. These receptors originate from a human donor in good health. Each CDR3 is given with its conserved first and last residue. A D gene is named only where the DNA matches it firmly. Clone size is stated in some rows and not others, as once, few, many or a class when expanded.

V,size,J,D,DNA,CDR3
TRBV6-5,-,TRBJ2-1,TRBD2,TGTGCCAGCAGCTCCGGGACTAGGGAATACAATGAGCAGTTCTTC,CASSSGTREYNEQFF
TRBV7-9,-,TRBJ1-1,TRBD1,TGTGCCAGCAGCTCCACAGGGGCTGAAGCTTTCTTT,CASSSTGAEAFF
TRBV11-1,few,TRBJ2-7,TRBD1,TGTGCCAGCAGCTTAGCAAGGGACAGCTCCTACGAGCAGTACTTC,CASSLARDSSYEQYF
TRBV29-1,-,TRBJ2-1,-,TGCAGCGTTGACTTAATAAGAGACAATGAGCAGTTCTTC,CSVDLIRDNEQFF
TRBV5-1,-,TRBJ2-3,-,TGCGCCAGCAGCTTGGGGTCGCGGGCATCTAGCACAGATACGCAGTATTTT,CASSLGSRASSTDTQYF
TRBV19,-,TRBJ1-2,-,TGTGCCAGTAGTATACAATATGGCTACACCTTC,CASSIQYGYTF
TRBV7-3,-,TRBJ2-1,TRBD1,TGTGCCAGCAGCTTAACGGGGACAGGGTTAAATGAGCAGTTCTTC,CASSLTGTGLNEQFF
TRBV5-4,-,TRBJ2-1,TRBD2,TGTGCCAGCAGCTTGGATGGACTAGCGGGAGAGGAGCAGTTCTTC,CASSLDGLAGEEQFF
TRBV6-1,-,TRBJ2-3,TRBD2,TGTGCCATCAGTGAGAAGCGGGAGCCAGATACGCAGTATTTT,CAISEKREPDTQYF
TRBV6-5,once,TRBJ1-5,-,TGTGCCAGCAGGGCCGGGACATATAGCAATCAGCCCCAGCATTTT,CASRAGTYSNQPQHF
TRBV10-3,-,TRBJ2-1,TRBD2,TGTGCCATCAGAGGGACTAGCGAACGATATGAGCAGTTCTTC,CAIRGTSERYEQFF
TRBV5-6,-,TRBJ2-2,-,TGTGCCAGCCGAACATATGGAGGACTTAACACCGGGGAGCTGTTTTTT,CASRTYGGLNTGELFF
TRBV7-9,-,TRBJ2-7,-,TGTGCCAGCAGCTTAGACAGTACCTACGAGCAGTACTTC,CASSLDSTYEQYF
TRBV29-1,-,TRBJ2-7,-,TGCAGCGTTCTGGCACCCTCCTACGAGCAGTACTTC,CSVLAPSYEQYF
TRBV11-2,-,TRBJ1-3,TRBD1,TGTGCCAGCAGCCTAGGGACAGTAGGAAACACCATATATTTT,CASSLGTVGNTIYF